The next 30 T cell receptor beta chains were all read from a single sample in a study of blood T cells in healthy people across ages. The use of a sample-barcoded 5' primer and a J-beta primer mix characterized a second PCR of 7 to 11 cycles. TCRdb reprocessed the 5' RACE reads via MiXCR and lists one record per CDR3 protein. The data contain 600,000 to 650,000 distinct CDR3 sequences, 58% of them seen just once; the ten biggest clones take up 30% to 45%. Sequenced material: blood. Receptors were obtained from a man aged 55 to 70 in good health.

This chain joins TRBV7-9 and TRBJ1-2; 9 bases agree with TRBD1. The CDR3 sequence is 15 residues long. Germline CDR1 reads SEHNR; CDR2 reads FQNEAQ (reference sequence). The V segment lost 3 bases and the J segment 0 bases; nucleotides outside the gene matches: 2. The CDR3 loop reads CASSFGQGTNYGYTF. CDR3 DNA: TGTGCCAGCAGCTTCGGACAGGGGACTAACTATGGCTACACCTTC.

As regards this clonotype: Germline and junction disagree at one end, which may indicate a read error. The chain carries TRBV10-3 and TRBJ2-7, with 9 bases matching TRBD1. The DNA end favors TRBJ2-5, so the J call may be wrong. The CDR3 totals 15 residues. Germline V gene data show CDR1 as ENHRY and CDR2 as SYGVKD. The CDR3: CAVSRETGGGETQYF. The CDR3 nucleotides read TGTGCCGTCAGCAGAGAGACAGGGGGAGGAGAGACCCAGTACTTC.

Of note for this clonotype: A much more abundant neighbour one base away suggests this may be a read error. This rearrangement joins TRBV2 to TRBJ2-6, with D perhaps TRBD2 (5 bases). CDR1 and CDR2 (germline): SNHLY, FYNNEI. V was trimmed by 8 bases and J by 3 bases, leaving 17 bases between them. CDR3 length equals 16 residues. CDR3 loop: CASFSRALFGANVLTF. In nucleotides, the CDR3 is TGTGCCAGCTTTTCGAGGGCCCTCTTTGGGGCCAACGTCCTGACTTTC.

The V gene is TRBV5-1, the J gene TRBJ2-1, with a tentative D call TRBD2 (5 bases). The V gene lost 7 bases and the J gene lost 8 bases, with 13 bases spanning the gap. Per germline, CDR1 SGHRS and CDR2 YFSETQ. This CDR3 is 12 amino acids long. CDR3 DNA sequence: TGCGCCAGCGCGGTCGGGCGGGATGAGCAGTTCTTC. Translating gives CASAVGRDEQFF.

This clonotype was counted a few times. The V and J genes are TRBV28 and TRBJ2-5, with 7 bases that match TRBD1. The junction had 8 bases not matched to a gene; V was cut back by 5 bases and J by 2 bases. Germline V CDR1 and CDR2: MDHEN, SYDVKM. CDR3 length equals 15 residues. The CDR3 reads CASSPPGTAQETQYF. The CDR3 bases are TGTGCCAGCAGTCCTCCCGGGACAGCACAAGAGACCCAGTACTTC.

The V call is TRBV5-1, the J call TRBJ2-5; TRBD2 matches 9 bases. This CDR3 contains 17 residues. Germline V gene sequence: CDR1 SGHRS, CDR2 YFSETQ. Trimming took 0 bases from V and 2 from J; bases not matched to a gene: 8. This CDR3 is CASSLGISGGGQETQYF. In DNA, the CDR3 is TGCGCCAGCAGCTTGGGGATTAGCGGGGGCGGGCAAGAGACCCAGTACTTC.

The DNA of the CDR3 is TGTGCCAGCAGTTGCGGATCGAACACTGAAGCTTTCTTT. It encodes CASSCGSNTEAFF. The rearrangement links TRBV6-5 to TRBJ1-1; D unresolved. The CDR3 is 13 residues long. Germline V gene sequence: CDR1 MNHEY, CDR2 SVGAGI. V lost 4 bases, J lost 1 base, and 7 bases lay in between.

V usage is TRBV27 and J usage is TRBJ1-1, with 9 bases identical to TRBD1. This CDR3 has 14 residues. Trimming removed 6 bases from V and 1 base from J; junction bases left unmatched: 3. The V gene's germline CDR1 is MNHEY and CDR2 SMNVEV (reference sequence). The CDR3 region is CASSYRGPNTEAFF. CDR3 coding DNA: TGTGCCAGCAGCTACAGGGGGCCGAACACTGAAGCTTTCTTT.

The CDR3 spells CASSSRGGRTDTQYF. The CDR3 DNA is TGTGCCAGCAGTTCACGGGGGGGTAGAACAGATACGCAGTATTTT. The chain combines TRBV6-5 with TRBJ2-3; 8 bases are shared with TRBD2. Germline loops: CDR1 MNHEY, CDR2 SVGAGI. Losses at the gene ends were 4 bases for V and 3 bases for J; bases not matched to a gene: 6. This CDR3 is 15 amino acids long.

The chain employs TRBV24-1 and TRBJ1-4, with 9 bases lining up with TRBD1. Germline CDR1 and CDR2: KGHDR and SFDVKD. V shed 8 bases and J 8 bases; nucleotides not matched to a gene: 5. The CDR3 totals 13 residues. CDR3 DNA sequence: TGTGCCACCAAGGGACAGGGAAAAGAAAAACTGTTTTTT. Translated, it gives CATKGQGKEKLFF.

Note on this clonotype: A much more abundant neighbour one base away suggests this may be a read error. The J gene is TRBJ2-5, the V gene TRBV4-1, with D maybe TRBD1 (6 bases). The CDR3 extends over 15 amino acids. Per the germline V gene, CDR1 is MGHRA and CDR2 is YSYEKL. The CDR3 DNA is TGCGCCAGCAGCCAGCAGGGGCAGGGAAAAGAGACCCGGTACTTC. Amino acid sequence: CASSQQGQGKETRYF.

The rearrangement links TRBV7-2 to TRBJ1-4; 9 nucleotides align to TRBD1. V shed 1 base and J 11 bases; nucleotides not matched to a gene: 8. The V gene's germline CDR1 is SGHTA and CDR2 FQGNSA. CDR3 length: 15 residues. CDR3 coding DNA: TGTGCCAGCAGCTTAGTCCCGGGACAGGGTGGGAAACTGTTTTTT. Protein product: CASSLVPGQGGKLFF.

This clonotype was detected a few times. The J gene is TRBJ1-2, the V gene TRBV20-1; D unclear. The CDR3 has 13 residues. Germline V gives CDR1 DFQATT, CDR2 SNEGSKA (reference sequence). Trimming shortened V by 0 bases and J by 4 bases, and 9 bases separated the two germline ends. In DNA form, the CDR3 reads TGCAGTGCTAGAGATGGGCCGTTCTATGGCTACACCTTC. Residues: CSARDGPFYGYTF.

J is TRBJ2-4 and V is TRBV3-1; D might be TRBD1 (6 bases). The J call could be wrong; TRBJ2-7 is a better fit for the DNA end. This CDR3 has 15 amino acids. CDR1 LGHDT and CDR2 YNNKEL come from the germline V gene (reference sequence). The CDR3 DNA is TGTGCCAGCAGCCAAGTACCACAGGGTCCCTACGAGCAGTACTTC. It specifies CASSQVPQGPYEQYF.

The gene calls are TRBV5-1 and TRBJ2-3; 11 bases are a match to TRBD2. Germline V CDR1 and CDR2: SGHRS, YFSETQ. After removal of 4 bases from V and 5 bases from J, the junction contained 9 bases not matched to a gene. This CDR3 is 16 amino acids long. In nucleotides, the CDR3 is TGCGCCAGCAGCCTTAGCGGGGGGGCTCTAAAAGATACGCAGTATTTT. Translating gives CASSLSGGALKDTQYF.

This clonotype was detected only a few times. The chain has TRBV24-1 and TRBJ2-3; D possibly corresponds to TRBD2 (6 bases). CDR1 and CDR2 (germline): KGHDR, SFDVKD. This CDR3 region has 14 residues. V was clipped by 6 bases and J by 3 bases, with 12 bases between them. DNA of the CDR3: TGTGCCACCAGTTTGGAGGGCAGGACAGATACGCAGTATTTT. Its translation: CATSLEGRTDTQYF.

V and J are TRBV20-1 and TRBJ2-3; a possible D gene is TRBD2 (6 bases). The CDR3 covers 13 residues. CDR1 is DFQATT, CDR2 SNEGSKA, per germline (reference sequence). Trimming pared 4 bases from V and 1 base from J, leaving 9 bases between. In DNA, the CDR3 is TGCAGTGCTACTAGCGTCGGCACAGATACGCAGTATTTT. This encodes CSATSVGTDTQYF.

V usage is TRBV3-1 and J usage is TRBJ1-5; TRBD1 aligns across 7 bases. This CDR3 is 14 amino acids long. Trimming took 5 bases from V and 5 from J; bases not matched to a gene: 6. Per germline, CDR1 LGHDT and CDR2 YNNKEL (reference sequence). The CDR3 nucleotides are TGTGCCAGCAGCGCGACAGGGAGGGATCAGCCCCAGCATTTT. It translates to CASSATGRDQPQHF.

This clonotype was found once. The chain is built from TRBV21-1 and TRBJ2-1; the D call of TRBD1 is as the table states it, not checked on the DNA. The J call may be wrong; the DNA end is better matched by TRBJ2-7. TRBV21-1 is a pseudogene segment. This CDR3 is 18 amino acids long. The CDR3 spells CASSKPTAGSGGYNEQYF. In DNA, the CDR3 is TGTGCCAGCAGCAAACCCACGGCCGGGTCAGGGGGCTACAATGAGCAGTACTTC.

The chain couples TRBV5-5 to TRBJ1-1; 8 bases are a match to TRBD1. V shed 0 bases and J 8 bases; nucleotides not matched to a gene: 3. The CDR3 covers 13 residues. Germline assignment: CDR1 SGHKS and CDR2 YYEKEE (reference sequence). CDR3 DNA: TGTGCCAGCAGCTTGGAGTGGACAGGGGAAGCTTTCTTT. This gives the protein CASSLEWTGEAFF.

The CDR3 coding sequence is TGCAGTGCTAGGCGGGGGACTGGGGCACAAGAGACCCAGTACTTC. Translated: CSARRGTGAQETQYF. The chain is built from TRBV20-1 and TRBJ2-5; 7 positions agree with TRBD2. J lost 2 bases, V lost 3 bases, and 9 bases had no gene match. Germline V gives CDR1 DFQATT, CDR2 SNEGSKA (reference sequence). The CDR3 totals 15 residues.

This rearrangement joins TRBV24-1 to TRBJ2-5; 10 positions agree with TRBD1. CDR3 size: 16 residues. Trimming at V came to 3 bases and at J to 3 bases, leaving 6 bases not matched to a gene. Germline V gene sequence: CDR1 KGHDR, CDR2 SFDVKD. CDR3 in amino acids: CATSDPTGTGEETQYF. CDR3 nucleotides: TGTGCCACCAGTGATCCGACCGGGACAGGGGAAGAGACCCAGTACTTC.

Only a few counts were recorded for this clonotype. The chain employs TRBV25-1 and TRBJ2-3; unclear D gene. Germline lookup yields CDR1 MGHDK and CDR2 SYGVNS. This CDR3 has 12 residues. The V end lost 5 bases, the J end lost 6 bases, and 9 bases lay between the germline ends. CDR3 coding DNA: TGTGCCAGCAGTAACAGTCGGGATACGCAGTATTTT. It specifies CASSNSRDTQYF.

This chain connects TRBV4-1 to TRBJ2-7; TRBD2 matches at 8 bases. The CDR3 runs 15 residues. Germline V gives CDR1 MGHRA, CDR2 YSYEKL. The ends lost 2 bases at V and 3 bases at J; junction bases unmatched: 6. CDR3 in amino acids: CASSQWGLGGYEQYF. The CDR3 nucleotides are TGCGCCAGCAGCCAATGGGGACTAGGTGGCTACGAGCAGTACTTC.

This clonotype has just a few counts. The V and J genes are TRBV20-1 and TRBJ1-4, with a weak D call TRBD1 (5 bases). This CDR3 region has 13 residues. Germline V gene sequence: CDR1 DFQATT, CDR2 SNEGSKA (reference sequence). This CDR3 is CSTTGGSNEKLFF. The CDR3 DNA reads as TGCAGCACCACAGGAGGGTCTAATGAAAAACTGTTTTTT.

This clonotype was recorded only once. The V call is TRBV12-3 or TRBV12-4, the J call TRBJ2-5; D call uncertain. Deletions cut 5 bases from V and 5 bases from J, with 15 bases between. This CDR3 is 14 amino acids long. In DNA form, the CDR3 reads TGTGCCAGCAGTCCAGTGGCGGCCAAGGAGACCCAGTACTTC. Translating it yields CASSPVAAKETQYF.

This rearrangement joins TRBV20-1 to TRBJ2-1, with TRBD2 matching over 15 bases. Trimming took 6 bases from V and 13 from J; bases not matched to a gene: 10. Germline V gives CDR1 DFQATT, CDR2 SNEGSKA (reference sequence). The CDR3 is 14 amino acids. The CDR3 sequence is CSADPGLAGGTQFF. CDR3 sequence (DNA): TGCAGTGCGGACCCGGGACTAGCGGGGGGAACCCAGTTCTTC.

The chain uses TRBV2 and TRBJ2-7, with D maybe TRBD1 (5 bases). Germline CDR1 reads SNHLY; CDR2 reads FYNNEI. V was cut by 6 bases and J by 2 bases, with 17 bases left in between. CDR3 length equals 15 residues. CDR3 sequence: CASSRDSLMTYEQYF. The CDR3 nucleotides are TGTGCCAGCAGCCGAGACAGCCTAATGACCTACGAGCAGTACTTC.

J is TRBJ2-1 and V is TRBV5-1; no clear D gene. Germline V gene sequence: CDR1 SGHRS, CDR2 YFSETQ. This CDR3 contains 12 residues. Trimming took off 3 bases at V and 5 bases at J, with 6 bases between the two ends. CDR3 sequence (DNA): TGCGCCAGCAGCTCGGTCGACAATGAGCAGTTCTTC. This gives the protein CASSSVDNEQFF.

This chain joins TRBV6-2 or TRBV6-3 and TRBJ2-5, with 13 bases fitting TRBD2. CDR3 length: 16 amino acids. The J segment lost 3 bases and the V segment lost 5 bases, leaving 6 bases of the junction unmatched. Germline CDR1 MNHEY, CDR2 SVGEGT. CDR3: CASSEKGLAGKETQYF. CDR3 nucleotide sequence: TGTGCCAGCAGTGAGAAGGGACTAGCGGGGAAAGAGACCCAGTACTTC.